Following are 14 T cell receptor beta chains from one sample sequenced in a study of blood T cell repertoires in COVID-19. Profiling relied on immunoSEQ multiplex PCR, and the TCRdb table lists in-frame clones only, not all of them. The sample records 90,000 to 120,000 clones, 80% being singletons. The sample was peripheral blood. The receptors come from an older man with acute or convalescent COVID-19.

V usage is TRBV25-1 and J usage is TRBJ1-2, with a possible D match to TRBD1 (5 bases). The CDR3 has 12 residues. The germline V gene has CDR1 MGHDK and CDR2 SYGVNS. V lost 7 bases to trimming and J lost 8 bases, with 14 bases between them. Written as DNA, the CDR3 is TGTGCCAGCAACACGGAGGGGAAGGGCTACACCTTC. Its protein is CASNTEGKGYTF.

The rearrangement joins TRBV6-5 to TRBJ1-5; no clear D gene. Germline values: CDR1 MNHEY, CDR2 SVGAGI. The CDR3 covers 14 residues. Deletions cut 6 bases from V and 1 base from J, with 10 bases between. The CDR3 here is CASSESPSNQPQHF. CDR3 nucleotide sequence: TGTGCCAGCAGCGAGTCCCCCAGCAATCAGCCCCAGCATTTT.

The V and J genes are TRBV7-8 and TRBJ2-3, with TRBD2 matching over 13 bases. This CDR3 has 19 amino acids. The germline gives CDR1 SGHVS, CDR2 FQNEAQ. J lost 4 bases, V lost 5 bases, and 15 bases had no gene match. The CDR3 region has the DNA TGTGCCAGCAGCACCCGGACTAGCGGGGGCCCCTGGCGACCAGATACGCAGTATTTT. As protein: CASSTRTSGGPWRPDTQYF.

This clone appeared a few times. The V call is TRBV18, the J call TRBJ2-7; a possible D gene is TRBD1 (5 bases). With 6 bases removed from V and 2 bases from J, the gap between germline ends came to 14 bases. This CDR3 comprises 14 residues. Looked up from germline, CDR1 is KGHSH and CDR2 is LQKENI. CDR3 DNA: TGTGCCAGCTCCCCCCCCAAGGGGACCTACGAGCAGTACTTC. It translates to CASSPPKGTYEQYF.

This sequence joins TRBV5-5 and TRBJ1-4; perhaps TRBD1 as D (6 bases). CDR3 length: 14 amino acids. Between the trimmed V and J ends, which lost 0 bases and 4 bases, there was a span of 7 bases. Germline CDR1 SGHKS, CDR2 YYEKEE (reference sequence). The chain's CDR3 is CASSLGDINEKLFF. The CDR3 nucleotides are TGTGCCAGCAGCTTGGGGGACATTAATGAAAAACTGTTTTTT.

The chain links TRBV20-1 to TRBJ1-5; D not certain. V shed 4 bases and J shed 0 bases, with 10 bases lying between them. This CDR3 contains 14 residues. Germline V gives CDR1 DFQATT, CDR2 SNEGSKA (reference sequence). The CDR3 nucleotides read TGCAGTGCTACTGACGGGTATAGCAATCAGCCCCAGCATTTT. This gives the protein CSATDGYSNQPQHF.

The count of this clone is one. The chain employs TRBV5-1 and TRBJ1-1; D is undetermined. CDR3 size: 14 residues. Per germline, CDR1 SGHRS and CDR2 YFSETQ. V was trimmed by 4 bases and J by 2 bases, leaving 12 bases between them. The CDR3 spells CASSPGSGNTEAFF. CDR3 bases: TGCGCCAGCAGCCCCGGGAGTGGAAACACTGAAGCTTTCTTT.

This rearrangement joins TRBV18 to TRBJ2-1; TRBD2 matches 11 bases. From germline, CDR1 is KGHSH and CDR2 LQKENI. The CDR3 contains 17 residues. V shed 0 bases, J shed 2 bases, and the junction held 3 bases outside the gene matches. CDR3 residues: CASSPPASGGPYNEQFF. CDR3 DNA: TGTGCCAGCTCACCACCTGCTAGCGGGGGGCCCTACAATGAGCAGTTCTTC.

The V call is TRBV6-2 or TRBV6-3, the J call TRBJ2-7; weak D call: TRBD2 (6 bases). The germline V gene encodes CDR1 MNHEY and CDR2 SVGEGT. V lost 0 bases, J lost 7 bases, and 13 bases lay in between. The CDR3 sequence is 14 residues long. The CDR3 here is CASSYSFREDEQYF. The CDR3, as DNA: TGTGCCAGCAGTTACTCGTTCAGGGAGGATGAGCAGTACTTC.

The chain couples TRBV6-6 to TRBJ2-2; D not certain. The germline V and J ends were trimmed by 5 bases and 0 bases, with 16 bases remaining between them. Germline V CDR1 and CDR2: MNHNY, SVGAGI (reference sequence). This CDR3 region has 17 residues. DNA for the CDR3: TGTGCCAGCAGTCGCCCCCACTTTCGATCGAACACCGGGGAGCTGTTTTTT. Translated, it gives CASSRPHFRSNTGELFF.

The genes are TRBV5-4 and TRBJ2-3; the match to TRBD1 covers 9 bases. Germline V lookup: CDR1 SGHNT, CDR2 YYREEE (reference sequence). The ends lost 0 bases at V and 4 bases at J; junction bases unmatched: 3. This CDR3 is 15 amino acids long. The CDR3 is CASSLGGTGPDTQYF. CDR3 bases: TGTGCCAGCAGCTTGGGGGGGACAGGGCCAGATACGCAGTATTTT.

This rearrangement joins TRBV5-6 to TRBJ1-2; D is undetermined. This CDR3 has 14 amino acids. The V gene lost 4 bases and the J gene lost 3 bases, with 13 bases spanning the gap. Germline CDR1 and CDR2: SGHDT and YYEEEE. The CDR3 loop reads CASSPTGGDYGYTF. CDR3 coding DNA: TGTGCCAGCAGCCCGACGGGAGGTGACTATGGCTACACCTTC.

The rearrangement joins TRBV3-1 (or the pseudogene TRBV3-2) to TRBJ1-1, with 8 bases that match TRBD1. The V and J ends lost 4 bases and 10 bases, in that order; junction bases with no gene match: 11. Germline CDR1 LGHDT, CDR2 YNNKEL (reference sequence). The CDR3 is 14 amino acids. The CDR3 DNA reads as TGTGCCAGCAGCCTTGGACAGGGTGACCCGAGAGCTTTCTTT. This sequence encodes CASSLGQGDPRAFF.

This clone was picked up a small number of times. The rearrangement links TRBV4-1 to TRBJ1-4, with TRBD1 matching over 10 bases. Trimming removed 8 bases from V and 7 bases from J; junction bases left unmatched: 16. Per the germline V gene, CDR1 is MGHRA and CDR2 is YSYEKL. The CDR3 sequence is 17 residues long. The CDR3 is CASGLSPSGTGVEKLFF. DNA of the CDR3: TGCGCCAGCGGACTATCACCCTCCGGGACAGGGGTTGAAAAACTGTTTTTT.